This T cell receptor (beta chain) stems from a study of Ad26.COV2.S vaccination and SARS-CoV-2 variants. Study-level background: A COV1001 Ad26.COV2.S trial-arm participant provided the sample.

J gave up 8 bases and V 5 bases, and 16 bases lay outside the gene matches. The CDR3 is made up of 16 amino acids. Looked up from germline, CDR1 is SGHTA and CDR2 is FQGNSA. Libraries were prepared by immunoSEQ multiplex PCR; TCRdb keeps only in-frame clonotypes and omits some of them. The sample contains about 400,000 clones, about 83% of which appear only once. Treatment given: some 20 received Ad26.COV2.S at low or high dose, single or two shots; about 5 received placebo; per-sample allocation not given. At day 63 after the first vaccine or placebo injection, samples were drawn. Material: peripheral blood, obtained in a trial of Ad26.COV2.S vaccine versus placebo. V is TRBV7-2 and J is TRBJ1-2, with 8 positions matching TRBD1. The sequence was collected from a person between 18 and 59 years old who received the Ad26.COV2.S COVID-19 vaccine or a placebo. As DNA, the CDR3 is TGTGCCAGCAGCGTTAGTTGGGGGGGACAGGCCGCGGGCTACACCTTC. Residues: CASSVSWGGQAAGYTF.